This T cell receptor (beta chain) was recorded in a study of cytomegalovirus exposure and HLA in healthy donors. Vbeta (60) and Jbeta (13) primers were used in the PCR. Clones were read by immunoSEQ multiplex PCR, and TCRdb kept only the in-frame ones, dropping some. This repertoire shows some 130,000 clones, more than 9.5% found once; its top ten account for approximately 1.9%. The CDR3 is 15 residues long. CDR1 SGDLS and CDR2 YYNGEE come from the germline V gene. The germline V and J ends were trimmed by 4 bases and 8 bases, with 18 bases remaining between them. This clonotype was sampled from a man aged 45-65 years in good health and CMV-seronegative. The sample consisted of PBMCs. V gene TRBV9 combines with J gene TRBJ1-4, with D perhaps matching TRBD1 (6 bases). CDR3 sequence reads: CASSPVGGLLEKLFF. As DNA, the CDR3 is TGTGCCAGCAGCCCGGTGGGGGGGCTGCTAGAAAAACTGTTTTTT.